Here is one TCR beta chain with its context. The data were obtained in a study of blood T cell repertoires in COVID-19. Across the whole study: Whether acute or convalescent, the COVID-19 samples came from the United States, Italy and Spain. Nucleic acid was either cDNA or gDNA, and it came from T cells, B-cell-depleted T cells, or PBMCs.

In the authors' workflow: By means of reference gene primer amplification, nucleated cell counts were estimated. The table came from immunoSEQ multiplex PCR; TCRdb's copy has only in-frame clones and leaves some out. The V and J calls and clone size come from that table; D and trimming were worked out from the DNA. The sample lists around 190,000 clones; approximately 82% were seen once. CDR3 size: 14 residues. Germline V lookup: CDR1 LNHDA, CDR2 SQIVND (reference sequence). V was pared by 2 bases and J by 7 bases, with 14 bases between. The rearrangement links TRBV19 to TRBJ1-1, with D maybe TRBD1 (5 bases). The sequenced sample was peripheral blood. This receptor was obtained from a human donor in a cohort sampled during active COVID-19. The CDR3 is CASSIIGQGNEAFF. CDR3 coding DNA: TGTGCCAGTAGTATAATCGGGCAGGGCAATGAAGCTTTCTTT.